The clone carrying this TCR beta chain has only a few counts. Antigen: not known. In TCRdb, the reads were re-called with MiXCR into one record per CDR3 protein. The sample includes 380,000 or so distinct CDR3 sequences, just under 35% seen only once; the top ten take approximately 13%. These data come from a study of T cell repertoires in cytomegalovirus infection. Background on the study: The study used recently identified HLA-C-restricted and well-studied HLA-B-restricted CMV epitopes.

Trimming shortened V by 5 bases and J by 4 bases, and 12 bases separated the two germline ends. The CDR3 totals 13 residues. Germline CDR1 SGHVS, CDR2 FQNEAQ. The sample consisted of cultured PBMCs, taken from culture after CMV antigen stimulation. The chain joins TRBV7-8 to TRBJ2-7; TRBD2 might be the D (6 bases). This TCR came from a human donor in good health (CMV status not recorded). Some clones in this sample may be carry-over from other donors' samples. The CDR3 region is CASSDGTQYEQYF. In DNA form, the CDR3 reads TGTGCCAGCAGCGATGGGACTCAATACGAGCAGTACTTC.